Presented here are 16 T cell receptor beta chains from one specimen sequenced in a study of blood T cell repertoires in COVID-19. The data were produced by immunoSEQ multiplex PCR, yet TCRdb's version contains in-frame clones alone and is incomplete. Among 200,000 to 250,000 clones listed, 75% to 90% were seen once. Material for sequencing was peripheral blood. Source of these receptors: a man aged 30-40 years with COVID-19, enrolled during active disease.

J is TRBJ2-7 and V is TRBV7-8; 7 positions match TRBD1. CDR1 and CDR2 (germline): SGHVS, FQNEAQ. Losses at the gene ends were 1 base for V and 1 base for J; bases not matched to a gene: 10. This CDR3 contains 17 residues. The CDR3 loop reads CASSLGDSDSWSYEQYF. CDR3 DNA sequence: TGTGCCAGCAGCTTAGGGGACAGCGATTCGTGGTCCTACGAGCAGTACTTC.

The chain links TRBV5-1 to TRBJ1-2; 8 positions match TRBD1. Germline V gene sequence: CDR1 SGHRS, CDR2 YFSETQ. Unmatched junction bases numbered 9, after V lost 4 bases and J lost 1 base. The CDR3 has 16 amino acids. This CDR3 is CASSPWTGISNYGYTF. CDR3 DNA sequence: TGCGCCAGCAGCCCATGGACAGGGATCAGTAACTATGGCTACACCTTC.

In DNA, the CDR3 is TGTGCCAGCAGCCAAGATATGGGCAGGGAGGAGGATCAGCCCCAGCATTTT. Its translation: CASSQDMGREEDQPQHF. This chain joins TRBV3-1 (or the pseudogene TRBV3-2) and TRBJ1-5; D might be TRBD1 (5 bases). V dropped 0 bases and J dropped 5 bases, with 17 bases sitting between them. This CDR3 is 17 amino acids long. CDR1 LGHDT and CDR2 YNNKEL come from the germline V gene (reference sequence).

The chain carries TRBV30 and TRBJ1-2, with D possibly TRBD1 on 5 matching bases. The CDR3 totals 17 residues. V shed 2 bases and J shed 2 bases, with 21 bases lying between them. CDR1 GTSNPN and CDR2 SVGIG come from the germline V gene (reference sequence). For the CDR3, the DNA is TGTGCCTGGAGTCAAGAATGGGGCAGAACCACGAACTATGGCTACACCTTC. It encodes CAWSQEWGRTTNYGYTF.

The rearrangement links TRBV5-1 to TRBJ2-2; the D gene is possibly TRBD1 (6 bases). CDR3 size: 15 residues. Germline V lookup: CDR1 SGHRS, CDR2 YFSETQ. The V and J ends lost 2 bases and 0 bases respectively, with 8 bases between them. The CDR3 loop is CASSFRTANTGELFF. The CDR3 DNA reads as TGCGCCAGCAGCTTCCGGACAGCGAACACCGGGGAGCTGTTTTTT.

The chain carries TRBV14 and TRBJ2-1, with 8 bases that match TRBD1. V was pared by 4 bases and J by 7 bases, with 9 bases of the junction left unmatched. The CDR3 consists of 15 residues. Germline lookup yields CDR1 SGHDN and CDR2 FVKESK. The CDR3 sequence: CASSLRQGKWNEQFF. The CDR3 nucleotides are TGTGCCAGCAGCCTCCGACAGGGGAAATGGAATGAGCAGTTCTTC.

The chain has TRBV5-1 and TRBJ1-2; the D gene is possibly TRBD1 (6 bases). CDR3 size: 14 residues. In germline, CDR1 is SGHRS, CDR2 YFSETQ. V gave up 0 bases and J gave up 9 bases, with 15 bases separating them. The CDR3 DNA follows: TGCGCCAGCAGCTTGGCGACAGGCGGCCTGAGCTACACCTTC. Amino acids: CASSLATGGLSYTF.

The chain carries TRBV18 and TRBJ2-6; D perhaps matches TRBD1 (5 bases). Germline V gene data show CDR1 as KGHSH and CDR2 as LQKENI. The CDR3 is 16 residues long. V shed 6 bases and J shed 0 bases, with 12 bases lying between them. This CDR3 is CASSLKGVSGANVLTF. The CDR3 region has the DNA TGTGCCAGCTCGCTAAAAGGGGTCTCTGGGGCCAACGTCCTGACTTTC.

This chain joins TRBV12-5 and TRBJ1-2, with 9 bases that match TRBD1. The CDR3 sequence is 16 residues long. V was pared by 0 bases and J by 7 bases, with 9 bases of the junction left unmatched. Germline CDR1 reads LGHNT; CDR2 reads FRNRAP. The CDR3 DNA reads TGTGCTAGTGGTTTGGTAACCACAGGGGGCGCGCCTGGCTACACCTTC. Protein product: CASGLVTTGGAPGYTF.

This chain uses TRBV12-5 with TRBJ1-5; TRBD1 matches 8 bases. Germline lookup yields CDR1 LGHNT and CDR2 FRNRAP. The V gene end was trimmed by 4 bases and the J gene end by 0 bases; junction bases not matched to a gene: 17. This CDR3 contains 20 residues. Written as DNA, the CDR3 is TGTGCTAGTGGTTCCCGGGGAGGCAGGGGGCGGAGTGGTAGCAATCAGCCCCAGCATTTT. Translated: CASGSRGGRGRSGSNQPQHF.

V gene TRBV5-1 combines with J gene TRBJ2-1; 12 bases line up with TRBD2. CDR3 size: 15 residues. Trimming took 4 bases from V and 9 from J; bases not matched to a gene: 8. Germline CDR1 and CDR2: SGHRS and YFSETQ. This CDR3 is CASSLRLAGAGEQFF. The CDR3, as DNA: TGCGCCAGCAGCCTTCGACTAGCGGGGGCGGGTGAGCAGTTCTTC.

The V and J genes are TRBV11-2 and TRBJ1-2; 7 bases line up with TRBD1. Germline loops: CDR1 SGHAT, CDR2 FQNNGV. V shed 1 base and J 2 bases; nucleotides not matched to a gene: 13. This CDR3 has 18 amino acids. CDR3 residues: CASSLGGSRGPSNYGYTF. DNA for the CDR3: TGTGCCAGCAGCTTAGGGGGTAGTAGGGGGCCTTCCAACTATGGCTACACCTTC.

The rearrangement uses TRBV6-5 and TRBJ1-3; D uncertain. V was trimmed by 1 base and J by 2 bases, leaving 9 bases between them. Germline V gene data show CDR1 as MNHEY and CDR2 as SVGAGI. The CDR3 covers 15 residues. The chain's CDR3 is CASSYWRGTGNTIYF. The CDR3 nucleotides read TGTGCCAGCAGTTACTGGCGCGGCACTGGAAACACCATATATTTT.

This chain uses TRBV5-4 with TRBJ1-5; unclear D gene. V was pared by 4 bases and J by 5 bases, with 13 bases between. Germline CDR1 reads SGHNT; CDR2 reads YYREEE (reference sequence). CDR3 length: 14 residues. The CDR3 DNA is TGTGCCAGCAGCCCGGGTCACGGGGATCAGCCCCAGCATTTT. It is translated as CASSPGHGDQPQHF.

CDR3 protein: CASSWGQGDTIYF. The CDR3, as DNA: TGTGCCAGCAGCTGGGGACAGGGAGACACCATATATTTT. This chain joins TRBV7-2 and TRBJ1-3; 9 nucleotides line up with TRBD1. The V gene end was trimmed by 4 bases and the J gene end by 8 bases; junction bases not matched to a gene: 3. CDR3 length: 13 amino acids. Germline V gives CDR1 SGHTA, CDR2 FQGNSA. The variable domain in full, completed from reference TRBV7-2 and TRBJ1-3, reads GAGVSQSPSNKVTEKGKDVELRCDPISGHTALYWYRQSLGQGLEFLIYFQGNSAPDKSGLPSDRFSAERTGGSVSTLTIQRTQQEDSAVYLCASSWGQGDTIYFGEGSWLTVV.

Here the CDR3 DNA reads TGTGCCAGCAGTTACGGCAGATATGGCTACACCTTC. Translation: CASSYGRYGYTF. The chain couples TRBV6-5 to TRBJ1-2; the D is unclear. The CDR3 contains 12 residues. V was clipped by 2 bases and J by 5 bases, with 6 bases between them. Germline-derived CDR1 and CDR2 are MNHEY and SVGAGI.